Listed below are T cell receptor beta chains from one sample, sequenced in a study of cytomegalovirus exposure and HLA in healthy donors. Profiling relied on immunoSEQ multiplex PCR, and the TCRdb table lists in-frame clones only, not all of them. This sample has about 110,000 clones, with just under 70% found just once. Sequences were obtained from PBMCs. These receptor sequences come from a woman aged 70-85 years in good health and CMV-seropositive. Each CDR3 is given with its conserved first and last residue. The D gene is left open where the match is weak. Expanded clones get a size class; other rows say once, few or many, or leave the size out.

J,size,D,V,CDR3,DNA
TRBJ1-5,NA,NA,TRBV4-1,CASSQDSARNQPQHF,TGCGCCAGCAGCCAAGATAGCGCCCGCAATCAGCCCCAGCATTTT
TRBJ2-7,few,NA,TRBV2,CASSDIRQVTSGYEQYF,TGTGCCAGCAGTGACATCCGCCAAGTCACTTCGGGCTACGAGCAGTACTTC
TRBJ2-7,NA,TRBD2,TRBV6-1,CASTPGLGSYEQYF,TGTGCCAGCACCCCGGGACTAGGATCCTACGAGCAGTACTTC
TRBJ2-7,NA,TRBD1,TRBV7-9,CASSPGTGQNHYEQYF,TGTGCCAGCAGCCCAGGGACAGGCCAAAATCACTACGAGCAGTACTTC
TRBJ1-1,NA,TRBD1,TRBV6-1,CASSMGTGGTEAFF,TGTGCCAGCAGTATGGGGACAGGGGGCACTGAAGCTTTCTTT
TRBJ2-5,few,TRBD1,TRBV14,CASRGTGSGETQYF,TGTGCCAGCAGGGGGACAGGGTCCGGGGAGACCCAGTACTTC
TRBJ1-4,NA,NA,TRBV6-5,CASGLSGRAEKLFF,TGTGCCAGCGGATTATCTGGGCGAGCTGAAAAACTGTTTTTT
TRBJ1-6,NA,NA,TRBV6-4,CASSDERYSPLHF,TGTGCCAGCAGTGACGAGCGATATTCACCCCTCCACTTT
TRBJ1-2,NA,TRBD1,TRBV30,CAWSPPEAGGYGYTF,TGTGCCTGGAGCCCTCCGGAGGCAGGGGGCTATGGCTACACTTTC
TRBJ1-2,NA,NA,TRBV2,CASSVPGQYTNYGYTF,TGTGCCAGCAGTGTCCCCGGACAGTATACTAACTATGGCTACACCTTC
TRBJ1-6,NA,NA,TRBV18,CASSPIIPSPLHF,TGTGCCAGCTCACCGATAATCCCCTCACCCCTCCACTTC
TRBJ2-5,NA,TRBD1,TRBV5-1,CASSKGQTQETQYF,TGCGCCAGCAGCAAGGGACAGACCCAAGAGACCCAGTACTTC
TRBJ1-2,once,NA,TRBV2,CASSAQGQGYTF,TGTGCCAGCAGTGCCCAGGGGCAGGGCTACACCTTC
TRBJ2-1,once,NA,TRBV10-1,CASSDREPDLNEQFF,TGCGCCAGCAGTGACCGGGAACCAGACCTCAATGAGCAGTTCTTC
TRBJ1-1,NA,NA,TRBV7-8,CASSLKGDTEAFF,TGTGCCAGCAGCTTAAAGGGGGACACTGAAGCTTTCTTT
TRBJ1-2,few,TRBD1,TRBV5-1,CASSLSGTGNYGYTF,TGCGCCAGCAGCCTCTCCGGGACAGGGAACTATGGCTACACCTTC
TRBJ1-5,NA,NA,TRBV4-1,CASSLQGATFPGQPQHF,TGCGCCAGCAGCCTACAGGGCGCAACCTTCCCGGGTCAGCCCCAGCATTTT
TRBJ2-3,few,TRBD1,TRBV11-2,CASSVQGQSYTQYF,TGTGCCAGCAGCGTTCAGGGACAGTCATATACGCAGTATTTT
TRBJ1-5,NA,NA,TRBV5-8,CASSFSARQPQHF,TGTGCCAGCAGCTTTTCTGCGCGTCAGCCCCAGCATTTT
TRBJ2-2,NA,NA,TRBV18,CASSPPTYTGELFF,TGTGCCAGCTCACCACCGACTTACACCGGGGAGCTGTTTTTT
TRBJ2-3,NA,NA,TRBV7-2,CASSLGASTDTQYF,TGTGCCAGCAGCTTAGGGGCTAGCACAGATACGCAGTATTTT
TRBJ1-2,NA,NA,TRBV19,CASSISIRDSLLVSTF,TGTGCCAGTAGTATATCCATCCGGGATTCCCTCCTTGTGAGCACCTTC
TRBJ2-3,NA,NA,TRBV30,CAWSVPLTSTDTQYF,TGTGCCTGGAGTGTACCACTTACTAGCACAGATACGCAGTATTTT
TRBJ1-2,NA,TRBD1,TRBV4-1,CASSQRGQGSKGYTF,TGCGCCAGCAGCCAAAGGGGACAGGGTTCAAAAGGCTACACCTTC
TRBJ2-5,NA,NA,TRBV6-4,CASSESGMETQYF,TGTGCCAGCAGTGAGTCGGGGATGGAGACCCAGTACTTC
TRBJ1-1,NA,NA,TRBV6-5,CASSYDGGNTEAFF,TGTGCCAGCAGTTACGACGGGGGGAACACTGAAGCTTTCTTT
TRBJ2-3,NA,TRBD2,TRBV19,CASSKGLAGDTQYF,TGTGCCAGTAGTAAGGGACTAGCGGGGGATACGCAGTATTTT
TRBJ2-7,NA,NA,TRBV25-1,CASSPPLGTGYEQYF,TGTGCCAGCAGTCCCCCTTTAGGCACGGGCTACGAGCAGTACTTC
TRBJ2-3,NA,TRBD2,TRBV7-2,CASSRDRGGGSDTQYF,TGTGCCAGCAGCAGAGACCGGGGGGGCGGATCAGATACGCAGTATTTT
TRBJ2-7,NA,NA,TRBV19,CASSIAQGSYEQYF,TGTGCCAGTAGTATAGCTCAGGGTTCCTACGAGCAGTACTTC
TRBJ1-1,few,TRBD1,TRBV27,CASRGTGGPNTEAFF,TGTGCCAGCAGGGGGACAGGGGGCCCGAACACTGAAGCTTTCTTT
TRBJ2-7,few,NA,TRBV4-1,CASSQDPQGPFYEQYF,TGCGCCAGCAGCCAAGATCCGCAGGGCCCTTTCTACGAGCAGTACTTC
TRBJ2-1,NA,TRBD2,TRBV10-3,CAIATSGGDNEQFF,TGTGCCATCGCTACTAGCGGGGGGGACAATGAGCAGTTCTTC
TRBJ2-2,NA,NA,TRBV6-4,CAGAGRTGELFF,TGTGCCGGCGCAGGGCGGACCGGGGAGCTGTTTTTT
TRBJ1-4,few,TRBD1,TRBV2,CASSEAQTGAEKLFF,TGTGCCAGCAGTGAAGCGCAGACAGGGGCGGAAAAACTGTTTTTT
TRBJ1-4,NA,NA,TRBV2,CASIQENGNEKLFF,TGTGCCAGCATACAGGAGAATGGGAATGAAAAACTGTTTTTT
TRBJ2-3,NA,NA,TRBV2,CASSELGGPLDTQYF,TGTGCCAGCAGTGAATTGGGGGGGCCCTTAGATACGCAGTATTTT
TRBJ1-1,NA,NA,TRBV18,CASSPLTATEAFF,TGTGCCAGCTCACCATTGACAGCAACTGAAGCTTTCTTT
TRBJ2-7,NA,TRBD2,TRBV2,CASSEEGIAGGYEQYF,TGTGCCAGCAGTGAAGAGGGCATAGCGGGGGGATACGAGCAGTACTTC
TRBJ1-2,few,NA,TRBV2,CASTANYGYTF,TGTGCCAGCACAGCTAACTATGGCTACACCTTC
TRBJ2-7,once,TRBD2,TRBV11-1,CASSSSGGSYEQYF,TGTGCCAGCAGCTCTAGCGGGGGGTCCTACGAGCAGTACTTC
TRBJ2-3,NA,NA,TRBV7-2,CASTRRVDTQYF,TGTGCCAGCACGCGCCGCGTTGATACGCAGTATTTT
TRBJ2-3,NA,NA,TRBV2,CASRETGITDTQYF,TGTGCCAGCAGAGAAACAGGTATCACAGATACGCAGTATTTT
TRBJ1-1,few,NA,TRBV5-6,CASSQTGTHMNTEAFF,TGTGCCAGCAGCCAGACAGGAACACACATGAACACTGAAGCTTTCTTT
TRBJ2-1,NA,TRBD2,TRBV18,CASSPPERGGRVEQFF,TGTGCCAGCTCACCACCGGAGCGGGGGGGCCGGGTTGAGCAGTTCTTC
TRBJ1-1,once,NA,TRBV4-2,CASSQDPDMNTEAFF,TGTGCCAGCAGCCAAGATCCCGACATGAACACTGAAGCTTTCTTT
TRBJ1-1,NA,NA,TRBV29-1,CSVGPGQGATYTEAFF,NA
TRBJ2-7,few,NA,TRBV5-1,CASSLTGSPAYEQYF,TGCGCCAGCAGCTTGACAGGATCCCCGGCCTACGAGCAGTACTTC
TRBJ1-1,NA,NA,TRBV7-9,CSSSLGAGEAFF,TGTTCCAGCAGCCTAGGGGCGGGTGAAGCTTTCTTT